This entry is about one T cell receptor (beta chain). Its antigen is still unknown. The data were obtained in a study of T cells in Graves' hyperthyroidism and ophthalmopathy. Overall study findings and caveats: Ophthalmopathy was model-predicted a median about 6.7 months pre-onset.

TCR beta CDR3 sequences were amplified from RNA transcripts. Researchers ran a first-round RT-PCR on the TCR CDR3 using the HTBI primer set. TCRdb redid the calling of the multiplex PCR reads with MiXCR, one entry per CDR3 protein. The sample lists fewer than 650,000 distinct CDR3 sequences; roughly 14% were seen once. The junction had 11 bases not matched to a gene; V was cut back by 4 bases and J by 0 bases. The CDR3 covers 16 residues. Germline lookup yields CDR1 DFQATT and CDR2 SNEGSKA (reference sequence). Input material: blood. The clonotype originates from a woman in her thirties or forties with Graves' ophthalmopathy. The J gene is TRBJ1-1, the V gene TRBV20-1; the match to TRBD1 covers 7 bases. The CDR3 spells CSATSGTVVLNTEAFF. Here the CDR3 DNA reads TGCAGTGCTACCTCCGGGACAGTTGTACTGAACACTGAAGCTTTCTTT.